Listed here are 12 T cell receptor beta chains from one sample, sequenced in a study of shared clonotypes between healthy human individuals. The method was immunoSEQ multiplex PCR; TCRdb's version includes in-frame clones alone and lacks a portion of them. The sample gives 2 million to 3 million clones, around 90% of which show up once; 0.13% to 0.15% is in the top ten. The sequenced sample consisted of naive CD4+ T cells sorted from blood. Regarding subset: CD45RA+ positively selected. The receptors here all came from a man aged 18 to 35 in good health.

The count of this clone is one. The rearrangement joins TRBV30 to TRBJ2-7; 7 bases map to TRBD2. Germline CDR1 GTSNPN, CDR2 SVGIG (reference sequence). This CDR3 is 12 amino acids long. J gave up 6 bases and V 5 bases, and 7 bases lay outside the gene matches. This chain's CDR3 is CAWALGGVEQYF. The CDR3 region has the DNA TGTGCCTGGGCCCTTGGGGGGGTCGAGCAGTACTTC.

There are a few counts of this clone. The sample has other DNA sequences that encode this CDR3 too. The J gene is TRBJ2-1, the V gene TRBV6-6; D call uncertain. Trimming shortened V by 5 bases and J by 0 bases, and 11 bases separated the two germline ends. Germline assignment: CDR1 MNHNY and CDR2 SVGAGI (reference sequence). The CDR3 sequence is 15 residues long. CDR3 amino acids: CASSQDRSSYNEQFF. CDR3 sequence (DNA): TGTGCCAGCAGTCAGGATCGAAGCTCCTACAATGAGCAGTTCTTC.

The chain carries TRBV5-4 and TRBJ2-7; 15 bases fit TRBD2. The CDR3 is made up of 18 amino acids. Per the germline V gene, CDR1 is SGHNT and CDR2 is YYREEE (reference sequence). Trimming cost V 4 bases and J 0 bases; bases outside gene matches: 8. CDR3 in DNA: TGTGCCAGCAGCCGGGGACTAGCGGGAGGCGGAAACTCCTACGAGCAGTACTTC. Translation: CASSRGLAGGGNSYEQYF.

J is TRBJ2-7 and V is TRBV27; 7 bases are a match to TRBD2. Germline V gene sequence: CDR1 MNHEY, CDR2 SMNVEV (reference sequence). The CDR3 runs 14 residues. The ends lost 5 bases at V and 7 bases at J; junction bases unmatched: 11. CDR3 bases: TGTGCCAGCAGTCCGTTATTCGGGACTACTGAGCAGTACTTC. Protein product: CASSPLFGTTEQYF.

CDR3 region: CASSQDFKPETQYF. The CDR3 DNA follows: TGCGCCAGCAGCCAAGATTTCAAACCAGAGACCCAGTACTTC. V is TRBV4-3 and J is TRBJ2-5, with no clear D. V lost 0 bases and J lost 4, with 9 bases in between. The CDR3 has 14 residues. Germline V gene data show CDR1 as LGHNA and CDR2 as YSLEER.

This clone was seen a single time. The gene calls are TRBV6-5 and TRBJ2-7; TRBD2 agrees at 8 bases. CDR3 length equals 16 residues. The V and J ends lost 2 bases and 0 bases, in that order; junction bases with no gene match: 6. Germline CDR1 and CDR2: MNHEY and SVGAGI. The CDR3 protein is CASSYGTRGPSYEQYF. The CDR3 DNA sequence: TGTGCCAGCAGTTACGGGACTAGAGGTCCCTCCTACGAGCAGTACTTC.

The chain employs TRBV2 and TRBJ1-1; perhaps TRBD1 as D (5 bases). V gave up 5 bases and J gave up 3 bases, with 13 bases separating them. Per germline, CDR1 SNHLY and CDR2 FYNNEI. The CDR3 runs to 14 residues. The CDR3 bases are TGTGCCAGCAGTAGGGGCCGGGGGTACACTGAAGCTTTCTTT. As protein: CASSRGRGYTEAFF.

Only one count was recorded for this clone. The rearrangement links TRBV7-9 to TRBJ2-3; 9 positions match TRBD2. Looked up from germline, CDR1 is SEHNR and CDR2 is FQNEAQ (reference sequence). The CDR3 length is 16 residues. V shed 1 base and J 4 bases; nucleotides not matched to a gene: 6. The DNA for the CDR3 is TGTGCCAGCAGCTTAGGGGGACTAGCTTCGGCAGATACGCAGTATTTT. It encodes CASSLGGLASADTQYF. Filled out from reference TRBV7-9 and TRBJ2-3, the complete variable domain reads DTGVSQNPRHKITKRGQNVTFRCDPISEHNRLYWYRQTLGQGPEFLTYFQNEAQLEKSRLLSDRFSAERPKGSFSTLEIQRTEQGDSAMYLCASSLGGLASADTQYFGPGTRLTVL.

The chain employs TRBV6-4 and TRBJ1-2; 7 positions match TRBD1. Germline values: CDR1 MRHNA, CDR2 SNTAGT. The J segment lost 6 bases and the V segment lost 5 bases, leaving 9 bases of the junction unmatched. This CDR3 has 14 residues. The CDR3 is CASSRKTGDNGYTF. The CDR3, as DNA: TGTGCCAGCAGTAGGAAAACAGGGGATAATGGCTACACCTTC.

This clone has just one count. The chain is built from TRBV10-3 and TRBJ2-1; D is possibly TRBD1 or TRBD2 (5 bases each). The V and J ends lost 4 bases and 4 bases respectively, with 11 bases between them. The CDR3 totals 14 residues. Germline V lookup: CDR1 ENHRY, CDR2 SYGVKD. The CDR3 region is CAISVGTVYNEQFF. CDR3 sequence (DNA): TGTGCCATCAGTGTCGGGACCGTGTACAATGAGCAGTTCTTC.

J is TRBJ1-2 and V is TRBV30, with 8 bases lining up with TRBD1. Germline V gene sequence: CDR1 GTSNPN, CDR2 SVGIG (reference sequence). V shed 6 bases and J 8 bases; nucleotides not matched to a gene: 8. The CDR3 totals 12 residues. The CDR3 region is CACAGQGRGYTF. In DNA form, the CDR3 reads TGTGCCTGCGCTGGACAGGGACGCGGCTACACCTTC.

The chain couples TRBV5-4 to TRBJ2-3, with TRBD2 as a possible D gene (7 bases). Per germline, CDR1 SGHNT and CDR2 YYREEE (reference sequence). V was trimmed by 1 base and J by 4 bases, leaving 10 bases between them. CDR3 length equals 14 residues. CDR3 protein: CASSLWEGADTQYF. CDR3 DNA sequence: TGTGCCAGCAGCTTGTGGGAGGGGGCAGATACGCAGTATTTT.